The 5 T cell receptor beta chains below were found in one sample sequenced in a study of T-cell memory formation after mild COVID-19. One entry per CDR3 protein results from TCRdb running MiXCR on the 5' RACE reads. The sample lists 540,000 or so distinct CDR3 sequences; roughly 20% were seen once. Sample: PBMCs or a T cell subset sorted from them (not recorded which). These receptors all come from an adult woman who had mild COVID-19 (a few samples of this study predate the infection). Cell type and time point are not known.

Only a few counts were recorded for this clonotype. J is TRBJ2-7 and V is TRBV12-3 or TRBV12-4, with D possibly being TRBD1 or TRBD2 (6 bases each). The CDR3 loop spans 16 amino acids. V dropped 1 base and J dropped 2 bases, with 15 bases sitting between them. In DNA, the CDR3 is TGTGCCAGCAGTTTAGGGGGGGCCCCCTATCCCTACGAGCAGTACTTC. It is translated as CASSLGGAPYPYEQYF.

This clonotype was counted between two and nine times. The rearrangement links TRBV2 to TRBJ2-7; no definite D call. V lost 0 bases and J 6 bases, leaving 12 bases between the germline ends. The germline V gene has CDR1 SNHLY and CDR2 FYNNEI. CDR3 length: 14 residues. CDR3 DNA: TGTGCCAGCAGTGAAGCCTCAACTCGTCCCGAGCAGTACTTC. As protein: CASSEASTRPEQYF.

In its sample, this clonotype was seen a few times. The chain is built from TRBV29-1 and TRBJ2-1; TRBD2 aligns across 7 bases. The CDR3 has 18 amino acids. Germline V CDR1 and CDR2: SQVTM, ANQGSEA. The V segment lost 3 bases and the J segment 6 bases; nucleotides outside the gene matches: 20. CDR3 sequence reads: CSVEPSGTYPGPSNEQFF. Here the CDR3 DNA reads TGCAGCGTTGAGCCCAGCGGGACTTACCCCGGCCCATCCAATGAGCAGTTCTTC.

CDR3 DNA sequence: TGTGCCAGCAGGTCAGGCCACAATGAGCAGTTCTTC. It yields the protein CASRSGHNEQFF. The rearrangement joins TRBV7-9 to TRBJ2-1; D remains ambiguous. CDR1 and CDR2 (germline): SEHNR, FQNEAQ (reference sequence). The germline V and J ends were trimmed by 6 bases and 5 bases, with 8 bases remaining between them. CDR3 size: 12 residues.

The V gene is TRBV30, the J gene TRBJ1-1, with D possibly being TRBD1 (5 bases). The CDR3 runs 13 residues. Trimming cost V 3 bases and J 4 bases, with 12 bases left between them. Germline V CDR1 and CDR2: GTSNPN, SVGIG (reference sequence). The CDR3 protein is CAWRAAGGTEAFF. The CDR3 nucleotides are TGTGCCTGGAGGGCGGCGGGGGGCACTGAAGCTTTCTTT. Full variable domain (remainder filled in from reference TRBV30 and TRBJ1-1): SQTIHQWPATLVQPVGSPLSLECTVEGTSNPNLYWYRQAAGRGLQLLFYSVGIGQISSEVPQNLSASRPQDRQFILSSKKLLLSDSGFYLCAWRAAGGTEAFFGQGTRLTVV.